Following are 23 T cell receptor beta chains from one sample sequenced in a study of T cell responses to AZD1222 COVID-19 vaccine. Clones were read by immunoSEQ multiplex PCR, and TCRdb kept only the in-frame ones, dropping some. The data contain about 140,000 clones, 93% of them seen just once; the ten biggest clones take up 7.5% to 9.5%. The material was peripheral blood, obtained on day 0 of AZD1222 vaccination. Source of these receptors: an adult in good health.

V usage is TRBV10-3 and J usage is TRBJ1-2; no clear D. V lost 7 bases and J 8 bases, leaving 17 bases between the germline ends. This CDR3 has 13 amino acids. The germline V gene encodes CDR1 ENHRY and CDR2 SYGVKD. Written as DNA, the CDR3 is TGTGCCATCACCTCGATTGGCCTAGGGGGCTACACCTTC. This sequence encodes CAITSIGLGGYTF.

This clone was seen only once. The chain is built from TRBV28 and TRBJ1-1; no firm D call. CDR3 length equals 15 residues. Between the trimmed V and J ends, which lost 3 bases and 0 bases, there was a span of 11 bases. Germline V gene data show CDR1 as MDHEN and CDR2 as SYDVKM. The CDR3 DNA reads TGTGCCAGCAGTTTCTTTGGGGATTTGAACACTGAAGCTTTCTTT. Its protein product is CASSFFGDLNTEAFF.

CDR3 amino acids: CASSQAKRGTDTQYF. The CDR3 DNA follows: TGTGCCAGCAGCCAAGCCAAGCGGGGTACAGATACGCAGTATTTT. The chain uses TRBV3-1 (or the pseudogene TRBV3-2) and TRBJ2-3; 7 positions match TRBD2. Germline V gene lookup returns CDR1 LGHDT and CDR2 YNNKEL (reference sequence). With V trimmed by 1 base and J by 3 bases, 4 bases remained unmatched. This CDR3 is 15 amino acids long.

The V call is TRBV6-1, the J call TRBJ1-1; no reliable D call. V dropped 0 bases and J dropped 6 bases, with 11 bases sitting between them. The CDR3 is made up of 14 amino acids. From germline, CDR1 is MNHNS and CDR2 SASEGT. The CDR3 DNA is TGTGCCAGCAGTGAAGCAAGCTCGTACGCTGAAGCTTTCTTT. Amino acids: CASSEASSYAEAFF.

This sequence joins TRBV4-1 and TRBJ1-2; 7 bases fit TRBD1. After removal of 4 bases from V and 0 bases from J, the junction contained 8 bases not matched to a gene. The germline V gene has CDR1 MGHRA and CDR2 YSYEKL. There are 16 residues in the CDR3. CDR3 coding DNA: TGCGCCAGCAGCCTCTGGGGACAGCCTTCTAACTATGGCTACACCTTC. Its translation: CASSLWGQPSNYGYTF.

V usage is TRBV25-1 and J usage is TRBJ1-1; 8 bases align to TRBD1. The CDR3 extends over 13 amino acids. CDR1 is MGHDK and CDR2 is SYGVNS in the germline V gene. V shed 7 bases, J shed 3 bases, and the junction held 4 bases outside the gene matches. CDR3 in amino acids: CASKIQGDTEAFF. The CDR3 nucleotides are TGTGCCAGCAAAATACAGGGGGACACTGAAGCTTTCTTT. Full variable domain (missing parts from reference TRBV25-1 and TRBJ1-1): EADIYQTPRYLVIGTGKKITLECSQTMGHDKMYWYQQDPGMELHLIHYSYGVNSTEKGDLSSESTVSRIRTEHFPLTLESARPSHTSQYLCASKIQGDTEAFFGQGTRLTVV.

The chain links TRBV5-4 to TRBJ1-1; no firm D call. The CDR3 has 13 residues. From germline, CDR1 is SGHNT and CDR2 YYREEE (reference sequence). Trimming pared 0 bases from V and 1 base from J, leaving 4 bases between. CDR3 amino acids: CASSLGGNTEAFF. CDR3 nucleotides: TGTGCCAGCAGCTTGGGGGGGAACACTGAAGCTTTCTTT. Looking up the rest from reference TRBV5-4 and TRBJ1-1 gives the full variable domain: ETGVTQSPTHLIKTRGQQVTLRCSSQSGHNTVSWYQQALGQGPQFIFQYYREEENGRGNFPPRFSGLQFPNYSSELNVNALELDDSALYLCASSLGGNTEAFFGQGTRLTVV.

The chain employs TRBV5-1 and TRBJ1-2; D is unresolved. V shed 0 bases and J shed 8 bases, with 17 bases lying between them. This CDR3 spans 15 amino acids. Germline assignment: CDR1 SGHRS and CDR2 YFSETQ. DNA of the CDR3: TGCGCCAGCAGCTTGGAGTGGGGTAATCCGGAAGGCTACACCTTC. This codes for CASSLEWGNPEGYTF.

The genes are TRBV5-6 and TRBJ1-6; D remains ambiguous. The germline CDR1 and CDR2 sequences are SGHDT and YYEEEE. The V and J ends lost 4 bases and 0 bases respectively, with 11 bases between them. CDR3 length: 16 amino acids. CDR3 residues: CASSLGLSSYNSPLHF. In nucleotides, the CDR3 is TGTGCCAGCAGCCTAGGACTGAGCTCCTATAATTCACCCCTCCACTTT.

V gene TRBV9 combines with J gene TRBJ1-1, with TRBD1 matching over 7 bases. Per the germline V gene, CDR1 is SGDLS and CDR2 is YYNGEE. Trimming at V came to 0 bases and at J to 0 bases, leaving 5 bases not matched to a gene. CDR3 length equals 16 residues. This CDR3 is CASSVGRGPMNTEAFF. CDR3 nucleotides: TGTGCCAGCAGCGTAGGGAGGGGGCCCATGAACACTGAAGCTTTCTTT. Combining the CDR3 with reference TRBV9 and TRBJ1-1 gives the whole variable domain DSGVTQTPKHLITATGQRVTLRCSPRSGDLSVYWYQQSLDQGLQFLIQYYNGEERAKGNILERFSAQQFPDLHSELNLSSLELGDSALYFCASSVGRGPMNTEAFFGQGTRLTVV.

This sequence joins TRBV20-1 and TRBJ2-7; D not resolved. With 2 bases removed from V and 3 bases from J, the gap between germline ends came to 5 bases. Germline V gene lookup returns CDR1 DFQATT and CDR2 SNEGSKA (reference sequence). This CDR3 has 11 amino acids. As DNA, the CDR3 is TGCAGTGCTAGACCTATCTACGAGCAGTACTTC. This translates into CSARPIYEQYF.

The genes are TRBV18 and TRBJ1-3; D is undetermined. The CDR3 runs to 13 residues. The V gene's germline CDR1 is KGHSH and CDR2 LQKENI. V dropped 6 bases and J dropped 2 bases, with 8 bases sitting between them. In DNA form, the CDR3 reads TGTGCCAGCTCGCGGCCGCCTGGAAACACCATATATTTT. This sequence encodes CASSRPPGNTIYF.

The chain employs TRBV9 and TRBJ1-1; D remains unclear. Per germline, CDR1 SGDLS and CDR2 YYNGEE. This CDR3 region has 12 residues. The V and J ends lost 0 bases and 3 bases respectively, with 3 bases between them. As DNA, the CDR3 is TGTGCCAGCAGCGTAGAAGACACTGAAGCTTTCTTT. Encoded protein: CASSVEDTEAFF. The full variable domain, with the rest looked up from reference TRBV9 and TRBJ1-1, is DSGVTQTPKHLITATGQRVTLRCSPRSGDLSVYWYQQSLDQGLQFLIQYYNGEERAKGNILERFSAQQFPDLHSELNLSSLELGDSALYFCASSVEDTEAFFGQGTRLTVV.

This sequence joins TRBV13 and TRBJ2-7; 9 bases map to TRBD1. The CDR3 spans 15 residues. V lost 5 bases to trimming and J lost 6 bases; unmatched junction nucleotides: 11. Germline V gives CDR1 PRHDT, CDR2 FYEKMQ (reference sequence). The CDR3 DNA sequence: TGTGCCAGCAGCACCATCGGGACAGGGTTCCGCGAGCAGTACTTC. Translation gives CASSTIGTGFREQYF.

The chain is built from TRBV12-5 and TRBJ1-1, with unresolved D. CDR1 is LGHNT and CDR2 is FRNRAP in the germline V gene. This CDR3 has 13 amino acids. Trimming removed 6 bases at V and 1 base at J, with 9 bases between. CDR3 DNA sequence: TGTGCTAGTGGCGCCTCGAAGAACACTGAAGCTTTCTTT. This translates into CASGASKNTEAFF.

The V call is TRBV19, the J call TRBJ1-2, with D maybe TRBD1 (5 bases). Deletions cut 3 bases from V and 4 bases from J, with 9 bases between. Germline values: CDR1 LNHDA, CDR2 SQIVND (reference sequence). The CDR3 covers 13 residues. CDR3: CASSIGQGYGYTF. For the CDR3, the DNA is TGTGCCAGTAGTATTGGCCAGGGCTATGGCTACACCTTC.

Concerning this clone itself: This same CDR3 is encoded by further DNA sequences in the sample. This chain uses TRBV6-4 with TRBJ1-1, with a possible D match to TRBD1 (5 bases). This CDR3 has 13 residues. Germline loops: CDR1 MRHNA, CDR2 SNTAGT. The germline V and J ends were trimmed by 0 bases and 5 bases, with 7 bases remaining between them. Written as DNA, the CDR3 is TGTGCCAGCAGTGACTCTGGGGGGACTGAAGCTTTCTTT. It encodes CASSDSGGTEAFF.

This clone was detected only once. The chain recombines TRBV7-9 with TRBJ1-1; possibly TRBD1 for D (6 bases). Trimming stripped 5 bases from V and 1 base from J, with 14 bases between. CDR1 is SEHNR and CDR2 is FQNEAQ in the germline V gene (reference sequence). There are 15 residues in the CDR3. In DNA, the CDR3 is TGTGCCAGCAGCACGATGGGGGGGCAGAACACTGAAGCTTTCTTT. Translated, it gives CASSTMGGQNTEAFF.

The chain carries TRBV10-3 and TRBJ1-5; D is unclear. Germline V gene data show CDR1 as ENHRY and CDR2 as SYGVKD. The V end was cut by 7 bases, the J end by 0 bases, with 7 bases between. CDR3 length equals 13 residues. CDR3 DNA sequence: TGTGCCATCACCCCGGGTAGCAATCAGCCCCAGCATTTT. Its translation is CAITPGSNQPQHF.

This chain joins TRBV28 and TRBJ1-5, with 7 nucleotides matching TRBD1. The CDR3 is 14 residues long. Germline assignment: CDR1 MDHEN and CDR2 SYDVKM. After removal of 3 bases from V and 7 bases from J, the junction contained 6 bases not matched to a gene. The DNA of the CDR3 is TGTGCCAGCAGTTTCCGACAGGGAGGACAGCCCCAGCATTTT. Its protein is CASSFRQGGQPQHF.

The chain is built from TRBV5-6 and TRBJ2-2, with D unclear. Per the germline V gene, CDR1 is SGHDT and CDR2 is YYEEEE. The V gene lost 1 base and the J gene lost 6 bases, with 10 bases spanning the gap. CDR3 length: 14 residues. This CDR3 is CASSLRIFAGELFF. The CDR3 nucleotides read TGTGCCAGCAGCTTGAGGATTTTTGCCGGGGAGCTGTTTTTT. Together with reference TRBV5-6 and TRBJ2-2, the CDR3 gives the full variable domain: DAGVTQSPTHLIKTRGQQVTLRCSPKSGHDTVSWYQQALGQGPQFIFQYYEEEERQRGNFPDRFSGHQFPNYSSELNVNALLLGDSALYLCASSLRIFAGELFFGEGSRLTVL.

The chain uses TRBV11-2 and TRBJ1-2; D uncertain. Trimming cost V 3 bases and J 2 bases, with 1 base left between them. CDR3 length: 11 residues. Germline CDR1 SGHAT, CDR2 FQNNGV. CDR3 sequence: CASSLNYGYTF. The CDR3 DNA sequence: TGTGCCAGCAGCTTGAACTATGGCTACACCTTC.

V and J are TRBV18 and TRBJ1-6; tentatively, D is TRBD1 (6 bases). The V gene's germline CDR1 is KGHSH and CDR2 LQKENI. The CDR3 consists of 13 residues. Trimming left V 4 bases short and J 9 bases short, with 10 bases between. CDR3 region: CASSQTTGSPLHF. The CDR3, as DNA: TGTGCCAGCTCACAAACGACAGGTTCACCCCTCCACTTT.